The clone carrying this T cell receptor (beta chain) was seen more than once but under ten times. The target antigen is unknown. This specimen belongs to a study of CD8+ T cells in alopecia areata. The authors sorted CD4+ cells into CD25+CD127- cells for a handful of patients. Collection of lesional scalp punch biopsies and peripheral blood was performed in alopecia areata patients. Sorting of PBMCs yielded the CD4+ and CD8+ T cells. cDNA reverse transcribed from extracted RNA served as the sequencing template. TCRdb keeps only in-frame clones here, not all; method: immunoSEQ multiplex PCR. Found here are roughly 40,000 clones, more than 50% of them singletons; the top ten hold around 1.7%. CDR3 length: 15 residues. V was trimmed by 4 bases and J by 4 bases, leaving 14 bases between them. Germline V gene sequence: CDR1 MNHNY, CDR2 SVGAGI (reference sequence). The study's findings and limits: Patients displayed less clarity in TCR sharing than mice, a finding possibly related to HLA. An increase in clonality over normal scalp was evident in lesional scalp, especially alopecia totalis/universalis.

The clonotype was recovered from a human donor with alopecia areata. The chain uses TRBV6-6 and TRBJ1-5; D may be TRBD1 (6 bases). The sequencing sample was made of CD4+ Tregs sorted from blood. The CDR3 DNA follows: TGTGCCAGCAGTTTAGGACAGAGCTTAAATCAGCCCCAGCATTTT. This codes for CASSLGQSLNQPQHF.